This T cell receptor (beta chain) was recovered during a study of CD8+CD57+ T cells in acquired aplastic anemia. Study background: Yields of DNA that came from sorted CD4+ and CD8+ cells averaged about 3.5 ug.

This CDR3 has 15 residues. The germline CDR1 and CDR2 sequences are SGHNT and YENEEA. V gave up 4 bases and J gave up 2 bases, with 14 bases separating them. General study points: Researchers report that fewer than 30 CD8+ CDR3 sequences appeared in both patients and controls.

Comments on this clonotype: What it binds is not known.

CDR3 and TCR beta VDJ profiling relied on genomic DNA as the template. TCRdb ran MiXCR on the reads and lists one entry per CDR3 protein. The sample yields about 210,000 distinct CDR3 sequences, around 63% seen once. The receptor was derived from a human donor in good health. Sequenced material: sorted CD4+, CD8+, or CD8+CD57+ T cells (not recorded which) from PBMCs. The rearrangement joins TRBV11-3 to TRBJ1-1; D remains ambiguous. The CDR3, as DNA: TGTGCCAGCAGCTCGCAAGGCGTCATCAACACTGAAGCTTTCTTT. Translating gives CASSSQGVINTEAFF.